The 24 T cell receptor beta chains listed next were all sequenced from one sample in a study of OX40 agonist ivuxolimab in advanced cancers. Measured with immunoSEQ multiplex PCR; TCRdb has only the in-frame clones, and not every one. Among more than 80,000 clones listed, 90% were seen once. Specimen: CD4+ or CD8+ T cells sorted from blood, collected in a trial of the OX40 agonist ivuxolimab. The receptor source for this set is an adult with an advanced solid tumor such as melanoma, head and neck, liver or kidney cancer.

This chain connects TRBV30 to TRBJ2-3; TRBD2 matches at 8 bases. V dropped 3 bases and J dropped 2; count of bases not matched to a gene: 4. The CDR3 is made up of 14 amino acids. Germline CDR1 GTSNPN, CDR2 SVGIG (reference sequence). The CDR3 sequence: CAWRGLGPTDTQYF. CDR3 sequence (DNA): TGTGCCTGGAGGGGACTAGGCCCCACAGATACGCAGTATTTT.

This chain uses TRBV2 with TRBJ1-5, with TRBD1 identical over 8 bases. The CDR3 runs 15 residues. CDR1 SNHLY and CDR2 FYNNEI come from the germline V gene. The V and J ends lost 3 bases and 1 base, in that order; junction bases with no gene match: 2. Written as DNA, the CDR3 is TGTGCCAGCAGTGATAGGACAGGGAGCAATCAGCCCCAGCATTTT. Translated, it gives CASSDRTGSNQPQHF.

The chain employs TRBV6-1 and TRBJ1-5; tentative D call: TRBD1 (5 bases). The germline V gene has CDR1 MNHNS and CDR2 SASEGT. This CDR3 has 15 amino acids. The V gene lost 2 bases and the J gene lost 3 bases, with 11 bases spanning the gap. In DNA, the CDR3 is TGTGCCAGCAGTGAATTGGGGGGTGTCAATCAGCCCCAGCATTTT. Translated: CASSELGGVNQPQHF.

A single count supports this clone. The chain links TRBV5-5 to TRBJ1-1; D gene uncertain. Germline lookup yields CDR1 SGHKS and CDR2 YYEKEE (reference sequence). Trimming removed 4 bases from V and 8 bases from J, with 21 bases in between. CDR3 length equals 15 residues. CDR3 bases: TGTGCCAGCAGCCCTGGGAGGGTTCAAAGCGGCGAAGCTTTCTTT. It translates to CASSPGRVQSGEAFF.

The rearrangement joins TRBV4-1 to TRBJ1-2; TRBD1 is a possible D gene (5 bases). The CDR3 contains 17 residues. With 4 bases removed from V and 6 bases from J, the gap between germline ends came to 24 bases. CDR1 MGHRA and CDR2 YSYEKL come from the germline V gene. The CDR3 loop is CASSRWVGELGVDGYTF. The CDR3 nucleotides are TGCGCCAGCAGCCGCTGGGTGGGGGAATTGGGAGTGGATGGCTACACCTTC.

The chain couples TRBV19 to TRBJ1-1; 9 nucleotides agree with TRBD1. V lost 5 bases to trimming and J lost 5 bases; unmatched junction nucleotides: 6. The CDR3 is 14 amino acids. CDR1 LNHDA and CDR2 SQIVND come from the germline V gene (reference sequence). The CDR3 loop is CASSEQGAGTEAFF. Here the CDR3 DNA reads TGTGCCAGTAGTGAACAGGGGGCTGGGACTGAAGCTTTCTTT.

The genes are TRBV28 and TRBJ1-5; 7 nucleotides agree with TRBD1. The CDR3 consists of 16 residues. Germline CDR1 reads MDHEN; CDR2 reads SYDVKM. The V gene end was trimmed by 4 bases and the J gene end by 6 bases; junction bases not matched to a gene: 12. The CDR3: CASSSTRTGQGQPQHF. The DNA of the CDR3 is TGTGCCAGCAGTTCCACCCGGACAGGACAAGGTCAGCCCCAGCATTTT.

The CDR3 nucleotides are TGTGCCACCTCAGGGACAGATACGCAGTATTTT. Translating gives CATSGTDTQYF. The chain links TRBV7-9 to TRBJ2-3, with D perhaps TRBD1 (5 bases). Trimming removed 10 bases from V and 3 bases from J, with 8 bases in between. The germline gives CDR1 SEHNR, CDR2 FQNEAQ (reference sequence). The CDR3 contains 11 residues. Full variable domain (missing parts from reference TRBV7-9 and TRBJ2-3): DTGVSQNPRHKITKRGQNVTFRCDPISEHNRLYWYRQTLGQGPEFLTYFQNEAQLEKSRLLSDRFSAERPKGSFSTLEIQRTEQGDSAMYLCATSGTDTQYFGPGTRLTVL.

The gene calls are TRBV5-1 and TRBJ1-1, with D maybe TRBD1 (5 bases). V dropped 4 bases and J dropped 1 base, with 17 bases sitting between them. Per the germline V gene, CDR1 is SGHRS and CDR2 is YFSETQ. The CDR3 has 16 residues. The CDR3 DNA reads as TGCGCCAGCAGCGGGGGTTTCGACGGACAGAACACTGAAGCTTTCTTT. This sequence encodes CASSGGFDGQNTEAFF. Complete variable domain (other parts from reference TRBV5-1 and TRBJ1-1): KAGVTQTPRYLIKTRGQQVTLSCSPISGHRSVSWYQQTPGQGLQFLFEYFSETQRNKGNFPGRFSGRQFSNSRSEMNVSTLELGDSALYLCASSGGFDGQNTEAFFGQGTRLTVV.

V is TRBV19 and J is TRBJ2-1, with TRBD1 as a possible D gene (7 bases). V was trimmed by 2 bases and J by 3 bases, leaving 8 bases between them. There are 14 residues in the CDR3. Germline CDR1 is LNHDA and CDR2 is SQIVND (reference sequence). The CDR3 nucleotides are TGTGCCAGTAGTATACAGGGGGGCTACAATGAGCAGTTCTTC. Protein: CASSIQGGYNEQFF.

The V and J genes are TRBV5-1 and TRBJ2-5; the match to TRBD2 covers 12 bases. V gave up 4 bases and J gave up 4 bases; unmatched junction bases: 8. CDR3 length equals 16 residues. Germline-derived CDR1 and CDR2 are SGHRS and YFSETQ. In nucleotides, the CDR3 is TGCGCCAGCAGCCCGACTAGCGGGGGTGCGGGAGAGACCCAGTACTTC. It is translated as CASSPTSGGAGETQYF.

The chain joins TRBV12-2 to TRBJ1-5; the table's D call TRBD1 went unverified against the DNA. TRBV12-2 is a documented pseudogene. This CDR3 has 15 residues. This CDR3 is CASRLEDRRNQPQHF. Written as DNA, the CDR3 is TGTGCAAGTCGCTTAGAGGACAGGCGCAATCAGCCCCAGCATTTT.

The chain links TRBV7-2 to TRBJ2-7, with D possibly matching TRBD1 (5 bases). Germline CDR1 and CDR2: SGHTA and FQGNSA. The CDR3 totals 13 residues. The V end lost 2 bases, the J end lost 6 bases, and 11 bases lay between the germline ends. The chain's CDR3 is CASSLSGSGEQYF. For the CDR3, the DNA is TGTGCCAGCAGCTTATCAGGGTCAGGCGAGCAGTACTTC.

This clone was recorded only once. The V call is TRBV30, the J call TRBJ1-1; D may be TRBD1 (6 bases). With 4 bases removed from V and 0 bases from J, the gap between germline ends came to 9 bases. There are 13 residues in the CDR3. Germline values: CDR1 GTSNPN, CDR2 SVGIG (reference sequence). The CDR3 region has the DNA TGTGCCTGGAACACAGGGTTGAACACTGAAGCTTTCTTT. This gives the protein CAWNTGLNTEAFF.

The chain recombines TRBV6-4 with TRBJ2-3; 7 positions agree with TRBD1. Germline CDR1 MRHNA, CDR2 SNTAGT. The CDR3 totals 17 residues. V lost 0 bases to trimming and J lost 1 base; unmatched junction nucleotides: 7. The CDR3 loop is CASSDSKGARGTDTQYF. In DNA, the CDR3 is TGTGCCAGCAGTGACTCGAAGGGGGCGAGGGGCACAGATACGCAGTATTTT.

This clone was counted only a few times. DNA for the CDR3: TGTGCCAGCTCACCACCTTTAAACACCGGGGAGCTGTTTTTT. Amino acids: CASSPPLNTGELFF. The chain links TRBV18 to TRBJ2-2; the D is unclear. CDR1 is KGHSH, CDR2 LQKENI, per germline. The CDR3 runs 14 residues. V was shortened by 0 bases and J by 2 bases, with 4 bases between the two germline ends.

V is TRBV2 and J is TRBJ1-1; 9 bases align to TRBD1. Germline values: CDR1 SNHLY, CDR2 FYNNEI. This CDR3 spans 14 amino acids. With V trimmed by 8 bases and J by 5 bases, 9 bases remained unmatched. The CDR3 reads CASLNTGGSTEAFF. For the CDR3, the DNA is TGTGCCAGCCTAAATACAGGGGGCTCGACTGAAGCTTTCTTT.

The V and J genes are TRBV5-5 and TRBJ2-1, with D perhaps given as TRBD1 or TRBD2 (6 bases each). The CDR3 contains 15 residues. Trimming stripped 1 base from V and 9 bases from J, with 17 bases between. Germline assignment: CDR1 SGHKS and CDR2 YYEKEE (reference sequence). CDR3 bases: TGTGCCAGCAGCTTGAGGGCAGAAGGGGGGACTGAGCAGTTCTTC. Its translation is CASSLRAEGGTEQFF.

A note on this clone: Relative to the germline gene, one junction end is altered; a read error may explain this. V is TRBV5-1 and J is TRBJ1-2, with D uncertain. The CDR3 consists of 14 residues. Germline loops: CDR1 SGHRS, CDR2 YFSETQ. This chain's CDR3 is CASSFYAGLYGYTF. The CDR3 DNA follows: TGTGCCAGCAGCTTCTATGCAGGCCTCTATGGCTACACCTTC.

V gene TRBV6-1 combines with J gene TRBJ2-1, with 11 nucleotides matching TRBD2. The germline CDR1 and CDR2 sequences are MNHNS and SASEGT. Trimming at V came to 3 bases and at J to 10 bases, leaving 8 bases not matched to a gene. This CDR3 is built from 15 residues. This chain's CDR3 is CASSDVAGGKREQFF. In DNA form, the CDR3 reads TGTGCCAGCAGTGATGTAGCGGGGGGGAAGCGGGAGCAGTTCTTC.

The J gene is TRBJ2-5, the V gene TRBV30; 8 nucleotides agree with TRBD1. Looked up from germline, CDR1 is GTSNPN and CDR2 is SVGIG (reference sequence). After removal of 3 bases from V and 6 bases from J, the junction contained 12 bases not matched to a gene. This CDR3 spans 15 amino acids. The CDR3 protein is CAWSRPRTGKKTQYF. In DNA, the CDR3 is TGTGCCTGGAGCCGACCTAGGACAGGGAAAAAGACCCAGTACTTC. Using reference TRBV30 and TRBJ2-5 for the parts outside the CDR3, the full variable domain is SQTIHQWPATLVQPVGSPLSLECTVEGTSNPNLYWYRQAAGRGLQLLFYSVGIGQISSEVPQNLSASRPQDRQFILSSKKLLLSDSGFYLCAWSRPRTGKKTQYFGPGTRLLVL.

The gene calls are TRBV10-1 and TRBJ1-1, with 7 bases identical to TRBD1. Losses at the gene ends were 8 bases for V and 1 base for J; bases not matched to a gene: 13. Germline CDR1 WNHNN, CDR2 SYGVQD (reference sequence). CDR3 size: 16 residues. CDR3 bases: TGCGCCAGCTCCCAACAGGGGTTAACGGAGAACACTGAAGCTTTCTTT. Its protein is CASSQQGLTENTEAFF.

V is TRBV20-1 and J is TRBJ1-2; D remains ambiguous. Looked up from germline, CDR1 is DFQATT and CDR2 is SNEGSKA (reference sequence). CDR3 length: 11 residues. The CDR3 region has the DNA TGCACTGTTAAAACGGACTATGGCTACACCTTC. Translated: CTVKTDYGYTF.

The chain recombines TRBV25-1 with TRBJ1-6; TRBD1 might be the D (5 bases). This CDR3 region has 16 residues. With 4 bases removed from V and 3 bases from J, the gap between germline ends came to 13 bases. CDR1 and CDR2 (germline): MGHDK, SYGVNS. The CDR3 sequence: CASSVGTGGYNSPLHF. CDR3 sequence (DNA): TGTGCCAGCAGTGTAGGGACGGGGGGCTATAATTCACCCCTCCACTTT. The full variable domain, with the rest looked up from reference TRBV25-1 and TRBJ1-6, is EADIYQTPRYLVIGTGKKITLECSQTMGHDKMYWYQQDPGMELHLIHYSYGVNSTEKGDLSSESTVSRIRTEHFPLTLESARPSHTSQYLCASSVGTGGYNSPLHFGNGTRLTVT.